One and the same sample provided the 10 T cell receptor beta chains below, sequenced in a study of shared clonotypes between healthy human individuals. Libraries were prepared by immunoSEQ multiplex PCR; TCRdb keeps only in-frame clonotypes and omits some of them. The sample has more than 1.2 million clones; about 98.5% are singletons. Sequencing was done on a sample of naive CD4+ T cells sorted from blood. Subset noted: CD45RA+ positively selected. Every receptor here comes from a man aged 25 to 40 in good health.

The rearrangement uses TRBV5-1 and TRBJ2-1; 9 positions match TRBD2. The CDR3 contains 14 residues. V lost 6 bases to trimming and J lost 5 bases; unmatched junction nucleotides: 6. Germline loops: CDR1 SGHRS, CDR2 YFSETQ. The CDR3 sequence: CASTEREENNEQFF. CDR3 in DNA: TGCGCCAGCACAGAGCGGGAGGAAAACAATGAGCAGTTCTTC.

The chain recombines TRBV28 with TRBJ1-5; D gene ambiguous. Between the trimmed V and J ends, which lost 3 bases and 7 bases, there was a span of 16 bases. Germline lookup yields CDR1 MDHEN and CDR2 SYDVKM. This CDR3 has 15 residues. CDR3 sequence: CASSLLSEGSQPQHF. The CDR3 nucleotides are TGTGCCAGCAGTTTGCTTTCGGAGGGAAGCCAGCCCCAGCATTTT.

V usage is TRBV10-2 and J usage is TRBJ2-3; D possibly corresponds to TRBD2 (6 bases). The CDR3 spans 16 residues. CDR1 and CDR2 from the germline V gene are WSHSY and SAAADI. Trimming pared 8 bases from V and 6 bases from J, leaving 24 bases between. In nucleotides, the CDR3 is TGCGCCAGCTCCCCAACTGGCGGGGCAAGATCTGATACGCAGTATTTT. Residues: CASSPTGGARSDTQYF.

The chain carries TRBV9 and TRBJ2-7; D is uncertain. This CDR3 has 16 amino acids. CDR1 is SGDLS and CDR2 is YYNGEE in the germline V gene. V was pared by 0 bases and J by 0 bases, with 13 bases between. In DNA form, the CDR3 reads TGTGCCAGCAGCGTAGTTTGTGGGCCTACCTCCTACGAGCAGTACTTC. Its translation: CASSVVCGPTSYEQYF.

This clone was detected only once. This chain uses TRBV4-2 with TRBJ2-2, with 10 nucleotides matching TRBD2. The germline V gene encodes CDR1 LGHNA and CDR2 YNFKEQ. Germline trimming cut 2 bases from V and 4 bases from J; bases unmatched to any gene: 4. CDR3 length equals 16 residues. The CDR3 reads CASSQIAGGTTGELFF. The DNA of the CDR3 is TGTGCCAGCAGCCAAATAGCGGGAGGTACCACCGGGGAGCTGTTTTTT.

The gene calls are TRBV5-5 and TRBJ1-2; 9 bases align to TRBD1. V dropped 1 base and J dropped 7; count of bases not matched to a gene: 5. Looked up from germline, CDR1 is SGHKS and CDR2 is YYEKEE (reference sequence). The CDR3 length is 14 residues. As DNA, the CDR3 is TGTGCCAGCAGCTTGTGGGGACAGGGTGCTGGCTACACCTTC. Its translation: CASSLWGQGAGYTF. Together with reference TRBV5-5 and TRBJ1-2, the CDR3 gives the full variable domain: DAGVTQSPTHLIKTRGQQVTLRCSPISGHKSVSWYQQVLGQGPQFIFQYYEKEERGRGNFPDRFSARQFPNYSSELNVNALLLGDSALYLCASSLWGQGAGYTFGSGTRLTVV.

This chain links TRBV7-9 with TRBJ1-2; a possible D gene is TRBD1 (6 bases). The germline V gene has CDR1 SEHNR and CDR2 FQNEAQ (reference sequence). The V end lost 4 bases, the J end lost 2 bases, and 20 bases lay between the germline ends. The CDR3 spans 17 residues. CDR3 nucleotide sequence: TGTGCCAGCAGCTCACTAGAGGGGGGTCCCCCAAACTATGGCTACACCTTC. Its translation: CASSSLEGGPPNYGYTF.

This chain joins TRBV29-1 and TRBJ2-5; D remains unclear. Germline V CDR1 and CDR2: SQVTM, ANQGSEA. The CDR3 has 12 amino acids. V lost 3 bases and J lost 4, with 9 bases in between. The CDR3 sequence: CSVELGLETQYF. CDR3 coding DNA: TGCAGCGTTGAGTTGGGGTTAGAGACCCAGTACTTC.

This chain uses TRBV18 with TRBJ2-3; the D gene is possibly TRBD1 (6 bases). V gave up 6 bases and J gave up 4 bases, with 20 bases separating them. This CDR3 is built from 16 residues. CDR1 and CDR2 (germline): KGHSH, LQKENI. CDR3 nucleotides: TGTGCCAGCTCTCGACGTTCAGGGGTCCTCGCAGATACGCAGTATTTT. Translation gives CASSRRSGVLADTQYF.

The chain employs TRBV7-3 and TRBJ2-7, with TRBD1 identical over 7 bases. Trimming at V came to 2 bases and at J to 2 bases, leaving 6 bases not matched to a gene. Germline V CDR1 and CDR2: SGHTA, FQGTGA. The CDR3 runs 15 residues. Written as DNA, the CDR3 is TGTGCCAGCAGCTTAGCTGGGACAGCAGCCTACGAGCAGTACTTC. Protein product: CASSLAGTAAYEQYF.